Sequencing of this T cell receptor (beta chain) was carried out in a study of cytomegalovirus exposure and HLA in healthy donors. Trimming took off 1 base at V and 0 bases at J, with 4 bases between the two ends. Germline lookup yields CDR1 MNHNS and CDR2 SASEGT. This CDR3 is 15 amino acids long. Study conclusions and caveats: Rare TCR sequences predominated, though certain public TCRs were found in many donors. In vitro, three CMV-associated chains proved specific for CMV antigens.

This clone appeared a single time. What it recognizes is unknown. Produced via immunoSEQ multiplex PCR; TCRdb's table is partial and in-frame only. The sample shows about 260,000 clones, roughly 87% of them seen only once. The chain joins TRBV6-1 to TRBJ2-6, with unresolved D. The sequencing input was PBMCs. The receptor was isolated from a young woman in good health and CMV-seronegative. The CDR3 nucleotides read TGTGCCAGCAGTGAAGGGCGCTCTGGGGCCAACGTCCTGACTTTC. The encoded protein is CASSEGRSGANVLTF.